This entry concerns a single T cell receptor beta chain. A Seattle source enrolled patients during active infection and followed them longitudinally. The data originate from a study of blood T cell repertoires in COVID-19. Study-level information: Whether acute or convalescent, the COVID-19 samples came from the United States, Italy and Spain. From T cells, B-cell-depleted T cells, or PBMCs came the material, which was cDNA or gDNA.

CDR3 length: 14 residues. Germline V CDR1 and CDR2: SGHKS, YYEKEE (reference sequence). V was trimmed by 0 bases and J by 5 bases, leaving 11 bases between them. Some clones are missing from TCRdb's copy, which holds only in-frame ones; the method was immunoSEQ multiplex PCR. The profile covers 390,000 or so clones, with around 87% appearing a single time and 8.5% to 12% taken by the ten largest. Input material: peripheral blood. V usage is TRBV5-5 and J usage is TRBJ1-2; the D is unclear. The receptor was isolated from a woman under 40 with COVID-19, enrolled during active disease. The CDR3 region has the DNA TGTGCCAGCAGCTTGGGGACTGGTTCTTATGGCTACACCTTC. Protein sequence: CASSLGTGSYGYTF.